This TCR beta chain came from a study of shared clonotypes between healthy human individuals (dated by TCRdb to about 2020). Regarding the research as a whole: The cohort included a few men and two women between 18 and 49 years of age. To estimate repertoire size and how much clonotypes are shared between individuals, the study performed deep sequencing of blood TCR repertoires from roughly five healthy adults. Libraries were prepared and TCR repertoires were sequenced by different laboratories using diverse techniques, in order to increase sequencing depth and limit assay-specific biases. Each donor's leukapheresis produced roughly between roughly 0.85 and 9.5 billion PBMCs. For each donor, CD4 naive and CD4 memory were each given three plates, CD8 naive was given two plates, and CD8 memory was given one plate. Here is what the overall study found, with its caveats: Incomplete sequencing was indicated by rarefaction of sorted-subset datasets, despite the large sequencing depth. Compared with non-shared clonotypes, the clonotypes found in all four sorted-subset donors had higher generation probabilities. Because the study included only a small number of donors, the genetic and exposure-history diversity represented was limited. Naive subsets generally had larger estimated clonotype richness than memory subsets. Sharing across a few donors was observed for 4.5% to 6.5% of naive CD4, 3% to 4% of naive CD8, roughly 2.3% of memory CD4, and 0.4% of memory CD8 clonotypes. Sampling was restricted to blood, and TCR repertoires in tissue are likely to differ from TCR repertoires in blood. Pairwise subsampling indicated that sequencing depth was expected to affect the degree of clonotype sharing among donors.

About this clone itself: Its antigen is not yet known. No quality values exist for individual bases; no much larger clone is one base distant.

The donors were healthy, HIV-negative adults with no recently reported acute infections or vaccinations. Only Caucasian adults living in Nashville, Tennessee, USA were represented among the donors. Magnetic negative selection was used to enrich CD4+ T cells, after which naive cells were positively selected on CD45RA and the negative fraction became the memory subset. Blood was obtained by leukapheresis, after which PBMCs were separated by Ficoll-Histopaque density gradient centrifugation and cryopreserved in liquid nitrogen vapor phase. Analytical flow cytometry was used to check the purity and quantity of each magnetically sorted T cell population. Each sorted fraction had its genomic DNA isolated and then quantified by UV absorbance on a Nanodrop 2000c. There are 13 amino acids in the CDR3, from cysteine to phenylalanine inclusive. Just CDR3 DNA is preserved here, 39 bases in frame from base 1. V is reduced by 3 bases and J by 1 base, leaving a spacing of 7 bases between them. CDR1 MGHRA and CDR2 YSYEKL were looked up in the germline V gene.

TCR CDR3 regions were amplified from genomic DNA by multiplex PCR using the deep immunoSEQ assay. Extracted genomic DNA from each cell subset was spread evenly across all wells of several immunoSEQ 96-well plates, with each plate serving as a replicate. Each replicate PCR for sorted subsets received about 210 ng genomic DNA, equal to roughly 30,000 T cell genomes. Purified libraries were quantified with a Qubit 3.0 fluorometer, sized on a Bioanalyzer 2100, and re-quantified with the KAPA Library Quantification kit. Every immunoSEQ 96-well plate was sequenced on a dedicated single-read 150-cycle Illumina NextSeq 550 flow cell. The authors' pipeline ran thus. Because the immunoSEQ output included only junctional sequences and no quality scores, the filtering could not be the same as the filtering used for full-length reads. To assign V/J genes and CDR3, sequences were annotated using PyIR, a Python wrapper for IgBLAST v1.9, with IMGT germline references. Reads with weak V/J assignments (E-value above 1e-6), missing CDR3, stop codons, out-of-frame junctions, or ambiguous translated residues were removed. A V3J clonotype was defined by an identical inferred V gene, J gene, and CDR3 amino acid sequence. The percentage overlap between two repertoires was calculated by dividing the number of shared unique clonotypes by the size of the smaller repertoire. Three approaches were used to assess repertoire richness: RTK rarefaction, the Chao1 estimator, and Recon v2.1 estimates of unobserved clonotypes. OLGA was used to compute generation probabilities for all TCRbeta clonotypes that the gDNA method yielded from a handful of donors. The table comes from immuneACCESS by way of TCRdb, which keeps in-frame sequences with V and J called. Part of the clones is missing from these tables; in studies checked, under half for an unresolved V gene and the rest for unknown reasons. V and J calls plus clone size are reproduced from that table; the DNA served to infer D and trimming. The sample data list around 1.6 million clones, and 98% of these were observed just once. In total, the top ten clones hold around 0.45% of the sample.

The chain joins TRBV4-1 to TRBJ2-7; no D segment can be confidently identified. This sequence originates from a man aged 25-45 years in good health. The sample was naive CD4+ T cells sorted from blood. The cell subset or site label on this specimen signifies: CD45RA+ positively selected. Read as DNA, the sequence is TGCGCCAGCAGCCACGACCCTTCCTACGAGCAGTACTTC. Its translation reads: CASSHDPSYEQYF.